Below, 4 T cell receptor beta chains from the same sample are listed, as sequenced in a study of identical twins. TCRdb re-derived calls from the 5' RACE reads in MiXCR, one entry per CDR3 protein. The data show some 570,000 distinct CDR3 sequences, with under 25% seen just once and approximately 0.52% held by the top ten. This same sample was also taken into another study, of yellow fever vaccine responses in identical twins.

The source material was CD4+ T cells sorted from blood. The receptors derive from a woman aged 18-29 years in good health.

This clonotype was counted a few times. CDR3 nucleotides: TGCAGTGCTATGAGCCGGGACAGGGGACATTGGAAGTACAATGAGCAGTTCTTC. Protein product: CSAMSRDRGHWKYNEQFF. The chain uses TRBV20-1 and TRBJ2-1; 10 nucleotides match TRBD1. Germline V lookup: CDR1 DFQATT, CDR2 SNEGSKA (reference sequence). The CDR3 contains 18 residues. The V gene end was trimmed by 4 bases and the J gene end by 4 bases; junction bases not matched to a gene: 16.

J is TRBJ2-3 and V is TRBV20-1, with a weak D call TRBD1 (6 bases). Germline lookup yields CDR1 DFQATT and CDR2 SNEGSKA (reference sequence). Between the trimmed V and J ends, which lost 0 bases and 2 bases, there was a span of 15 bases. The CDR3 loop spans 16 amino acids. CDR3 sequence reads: CSARDDPGVVTDTQYF. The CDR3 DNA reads TGCAGTGCTAGAGATGATCCAGGGGTTGTCACAGATACGCAGTATTTT.

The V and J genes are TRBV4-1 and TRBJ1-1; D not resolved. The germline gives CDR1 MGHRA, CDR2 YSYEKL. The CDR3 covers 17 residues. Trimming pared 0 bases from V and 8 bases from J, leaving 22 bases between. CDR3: CASSQDPRWKGQKEAFF. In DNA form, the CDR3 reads TGCGCCAGCAGCCAAGATCCTCGGTGGAAGGGCCAAAAAGAAGCTTTCTTT.

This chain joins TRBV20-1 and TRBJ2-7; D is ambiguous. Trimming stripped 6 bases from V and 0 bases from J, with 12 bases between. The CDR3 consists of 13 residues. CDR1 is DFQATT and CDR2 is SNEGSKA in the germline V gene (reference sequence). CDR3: CSAQRNPSYEQYF. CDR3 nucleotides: TGCAGTGCACAAAGAAACCCCTCCTACGAGCAGTACTTC.